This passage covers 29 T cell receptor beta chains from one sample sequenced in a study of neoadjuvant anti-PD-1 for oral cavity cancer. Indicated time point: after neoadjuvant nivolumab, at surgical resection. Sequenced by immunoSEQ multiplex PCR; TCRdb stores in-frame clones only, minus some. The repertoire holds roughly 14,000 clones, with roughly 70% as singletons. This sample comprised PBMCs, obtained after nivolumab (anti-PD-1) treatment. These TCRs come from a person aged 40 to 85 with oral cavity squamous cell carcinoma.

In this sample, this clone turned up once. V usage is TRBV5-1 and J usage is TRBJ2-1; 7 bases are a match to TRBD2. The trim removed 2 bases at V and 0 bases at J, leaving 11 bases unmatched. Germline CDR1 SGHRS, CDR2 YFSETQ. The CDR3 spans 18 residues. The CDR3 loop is CASSFGGSSLSSYNEQFF. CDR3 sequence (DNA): TGCGCCAGCAGCTTCGGCGGGAGTTCCCTGAGCTCCTACAATGAGCAGTTCTTC.

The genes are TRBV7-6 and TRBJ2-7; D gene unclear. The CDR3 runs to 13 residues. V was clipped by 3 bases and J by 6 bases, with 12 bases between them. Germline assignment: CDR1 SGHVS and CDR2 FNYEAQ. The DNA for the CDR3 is TGTGCCAGCAGCTTCCAGGAGTCGGGCGAGCAGTACTTC. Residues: CASSFQESGEQYF.

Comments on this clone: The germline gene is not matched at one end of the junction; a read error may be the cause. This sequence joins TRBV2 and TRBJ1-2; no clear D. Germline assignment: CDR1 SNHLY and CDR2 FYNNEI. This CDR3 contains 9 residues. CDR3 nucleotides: TGTGCCAGCAGTGAAGCTCAGATCTTC. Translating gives CASSEAQIF.

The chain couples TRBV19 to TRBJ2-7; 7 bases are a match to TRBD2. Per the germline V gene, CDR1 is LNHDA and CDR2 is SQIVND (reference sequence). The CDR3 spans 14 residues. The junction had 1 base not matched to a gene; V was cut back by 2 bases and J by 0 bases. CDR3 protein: CASSISGNSYEQYF. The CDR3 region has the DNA TGTGCCAGTAGTATAAGCGGGAACTCCTACGAGCAGTACTTC.

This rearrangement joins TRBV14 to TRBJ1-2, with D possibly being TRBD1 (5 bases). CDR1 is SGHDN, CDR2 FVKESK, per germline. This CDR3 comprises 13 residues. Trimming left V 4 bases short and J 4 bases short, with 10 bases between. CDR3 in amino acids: CASSRGGVYGYTF. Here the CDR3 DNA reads TGTGCCAGCAGCCGGGGAGGGGTCTATGGCTACACCTTC.

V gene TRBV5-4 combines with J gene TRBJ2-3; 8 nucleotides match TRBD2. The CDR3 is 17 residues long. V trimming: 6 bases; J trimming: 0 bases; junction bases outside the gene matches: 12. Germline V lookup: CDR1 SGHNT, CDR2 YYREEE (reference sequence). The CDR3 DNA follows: TGTGCCAGCATACCCTCCTACCGGGGGGGGAGCACAGATACGCAGTATTTT. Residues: CASIPSYRGGSTDTQYF.

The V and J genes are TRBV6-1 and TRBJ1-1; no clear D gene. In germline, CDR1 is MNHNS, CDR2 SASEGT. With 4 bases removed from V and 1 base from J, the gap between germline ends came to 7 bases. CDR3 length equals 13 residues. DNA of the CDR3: TGTGCCAGCAGTGTTGTGTCGAACACTGAAGCTTTCTTT. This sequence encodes CASSVVSNTEAFF.

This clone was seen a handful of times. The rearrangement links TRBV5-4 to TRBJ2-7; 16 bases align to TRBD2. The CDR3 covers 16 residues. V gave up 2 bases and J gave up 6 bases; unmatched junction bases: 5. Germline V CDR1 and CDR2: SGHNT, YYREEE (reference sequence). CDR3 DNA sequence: TGTGCCAGCAGCTTACCGGGACTAGCGGGAGGGACCGAGCAGTACTTC. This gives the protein CASSLPGLAGGTEQYF.

The CDR3 region is CASSSGTGGVGPSYNEQFF. The CDR3 nucleotides read TGTGCCAGCAGCTCCGGGACAGGGGGCGTCGGACCCTCCTACAATGAGCAGTTCTTC. The V call is TRBV7-6, the J call TRBJ2-1; 12 nucleotides align to TRBD1. Germline CDR1 reads SGHVS; CDR2 reads FNYEAQ. The CDR3 contains 19 residues. V lost 4 bases and J lost 0; bases outside the gene matches: 10.

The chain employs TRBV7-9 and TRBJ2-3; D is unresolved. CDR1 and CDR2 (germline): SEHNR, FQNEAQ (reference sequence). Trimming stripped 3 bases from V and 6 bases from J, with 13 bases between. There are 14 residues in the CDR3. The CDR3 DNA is TGTGCCAGCAGCTTCTGGAGTTTTGACGATACGCAGTATTTT. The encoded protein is CASSFWSFDDTQYF.

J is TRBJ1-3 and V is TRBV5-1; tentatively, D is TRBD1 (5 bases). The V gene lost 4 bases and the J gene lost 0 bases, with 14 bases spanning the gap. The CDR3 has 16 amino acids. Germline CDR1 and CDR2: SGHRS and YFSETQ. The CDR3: CASSPFRQSSGNTIYF. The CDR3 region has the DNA TGCGCCAGCAGCCCTTTCCGACAGAGCTCTGGAAACACCATATATTTT.

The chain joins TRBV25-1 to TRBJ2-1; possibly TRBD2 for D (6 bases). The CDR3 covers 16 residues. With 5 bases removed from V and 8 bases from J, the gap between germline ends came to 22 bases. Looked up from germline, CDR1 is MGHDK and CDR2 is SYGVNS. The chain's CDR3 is CASSRGVPNSGDEQFF. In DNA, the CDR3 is TGTGCCAGCAGTCGCGGAGTACCCAACTCGGGGGATGAGCAGTTCTTC.

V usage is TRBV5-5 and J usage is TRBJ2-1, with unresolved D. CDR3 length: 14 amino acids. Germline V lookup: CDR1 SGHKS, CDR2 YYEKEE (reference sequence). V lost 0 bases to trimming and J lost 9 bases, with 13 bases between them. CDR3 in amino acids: CASSLDWFLGEQFF. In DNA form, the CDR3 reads TGTGCCAGCAGCTTGGATTGGTTTCTCGGTGAGCAGTTCTTC.

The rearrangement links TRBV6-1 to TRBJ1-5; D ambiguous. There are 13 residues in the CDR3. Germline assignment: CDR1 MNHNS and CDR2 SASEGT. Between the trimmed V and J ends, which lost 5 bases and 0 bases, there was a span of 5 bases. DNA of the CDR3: TGTGCCAGCAGTTTGGATAGCAATCAGCCCCAGCATTTT. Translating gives CASSLDSNQPQHF.

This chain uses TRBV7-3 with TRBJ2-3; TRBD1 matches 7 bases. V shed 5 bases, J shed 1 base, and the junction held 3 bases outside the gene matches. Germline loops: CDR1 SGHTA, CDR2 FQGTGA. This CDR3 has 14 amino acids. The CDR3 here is CASSRQGGTDTQYF. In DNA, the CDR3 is TGTGCCAGCAGCAGACAGGGCGGCACAGATACGCAGTATTTT. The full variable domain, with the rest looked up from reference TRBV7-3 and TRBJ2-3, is GAGVSQTPSNKVTEKGKYVELRCDPISGHTALYWYRQSLGQGPEFLIYFQGTGAADDSGLPNDRFFAVRPEGSVSTLKIQRTERGDSAVYLCASSRQGGTDTQYFGPGTRLTVL.

This CDR3 reads CASSPSGAQADTQYF. In DNA form, the CDR3 reads TGTGCCAGCAGCCCCAGCGGGGCCCAGGCAGATACGCAGTATTTT. V is TRBV5-4 and J is TRBJ2-3; TRBD2 aligns across 7 bases. The CDR3 contains 15 residues. The junction had 9 bases not matched to a gene; V was cut back by 4 bases and J by 4 bases. Germline V CDR1 and CDR2: SGHNT, YYREEE (reference sequence).

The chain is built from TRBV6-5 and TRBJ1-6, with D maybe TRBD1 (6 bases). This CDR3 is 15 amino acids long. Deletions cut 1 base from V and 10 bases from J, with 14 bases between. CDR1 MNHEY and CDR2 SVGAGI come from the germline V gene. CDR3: CASSYWTAAPSPLHF. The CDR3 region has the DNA TGTGCCAGCAGTTACTGGACAGCCGCTCCCTCACCCCTCCACTTT.

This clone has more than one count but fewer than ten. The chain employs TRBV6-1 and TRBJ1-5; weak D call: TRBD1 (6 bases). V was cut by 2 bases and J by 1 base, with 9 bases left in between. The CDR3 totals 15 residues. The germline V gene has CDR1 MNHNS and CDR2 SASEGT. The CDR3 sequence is CASSESRGSNQPQHF. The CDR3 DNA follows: TGTGCCAGCAGTGAATCCAGGGGCAGCAATCAGCCCCAGCATTTT.

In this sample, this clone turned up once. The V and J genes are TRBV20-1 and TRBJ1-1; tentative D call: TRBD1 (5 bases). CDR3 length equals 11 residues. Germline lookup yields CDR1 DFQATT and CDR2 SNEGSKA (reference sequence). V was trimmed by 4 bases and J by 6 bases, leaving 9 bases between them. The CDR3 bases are TGCAGTGCTACTAGACAGTCTGAAGCTTTCTTT. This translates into CSATRQSEAFF.

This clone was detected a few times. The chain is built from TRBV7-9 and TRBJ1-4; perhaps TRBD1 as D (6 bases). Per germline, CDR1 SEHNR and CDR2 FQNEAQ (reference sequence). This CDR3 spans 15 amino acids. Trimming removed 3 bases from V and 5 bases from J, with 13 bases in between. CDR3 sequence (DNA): TGTGCCAGCAGCTTGGGACAACCCCGCAATGAAAAACTGTTTTTT. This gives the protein CASSLGQPRNEKLFF.

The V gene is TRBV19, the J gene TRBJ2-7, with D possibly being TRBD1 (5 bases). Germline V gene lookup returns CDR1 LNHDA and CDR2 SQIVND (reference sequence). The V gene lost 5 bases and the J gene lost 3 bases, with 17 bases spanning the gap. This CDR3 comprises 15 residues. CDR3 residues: CASSSDTRSRYEQYF. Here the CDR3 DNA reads TGTGCCAGTAGTTCGGACACCCGAAGTCGCTACGAGCAGTACTTC.

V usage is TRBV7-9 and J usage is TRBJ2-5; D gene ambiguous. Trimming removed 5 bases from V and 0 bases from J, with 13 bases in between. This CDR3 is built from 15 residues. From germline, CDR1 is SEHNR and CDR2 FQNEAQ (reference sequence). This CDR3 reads CASSPGRNYQETQYF. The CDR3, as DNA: TGTGCCAGCAGCCCCGGTAGAAACTACCAAGAGACCCAGTACTTC.

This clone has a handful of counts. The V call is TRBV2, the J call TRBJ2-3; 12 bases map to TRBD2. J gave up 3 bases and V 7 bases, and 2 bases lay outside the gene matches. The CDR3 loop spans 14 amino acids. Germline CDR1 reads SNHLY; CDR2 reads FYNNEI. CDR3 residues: CASIGLAGTDTQYF. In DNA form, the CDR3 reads TGTGCCAGCATTGGACTAGCGGGGACAGATACGCAGTATTTT. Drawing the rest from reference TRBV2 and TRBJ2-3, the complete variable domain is EPEVTQTPSHQVTQMGQEVILRCVPISNHLYFYWYRQILGQKVEFLVSFYNNEISEKSEIFDDQFSVERPDGSNFTLKIRSTKLEDSAMYFCASIGLAGTDTQYFGPGTRLTVL.

The CDR3: CASSLQNMNTEAFF. The DNA of the CDR3 is TGCGCCAGCAGCTTACAGAACATGAACACTGAAGCTTTCTTT. The chain combines TRBV5-1 with TRBJ1-1, with unresolved D. Germline CDR1 and CDR2: SGHRS and YFSETQ. The CDR3 consists of 14 residues. The V end lost 2 bases, the J end lost 0 bases, and 8 bases lay between the germline ends.

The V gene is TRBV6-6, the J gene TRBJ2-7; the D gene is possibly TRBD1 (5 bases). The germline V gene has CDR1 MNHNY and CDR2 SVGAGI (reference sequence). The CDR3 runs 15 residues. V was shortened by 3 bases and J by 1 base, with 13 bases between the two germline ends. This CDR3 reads CASSYSDIGSYEQYF. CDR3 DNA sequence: TGTGCCAGCAGTTATTCGGACATCGGGTCCTACGAGCAGTACTTC.

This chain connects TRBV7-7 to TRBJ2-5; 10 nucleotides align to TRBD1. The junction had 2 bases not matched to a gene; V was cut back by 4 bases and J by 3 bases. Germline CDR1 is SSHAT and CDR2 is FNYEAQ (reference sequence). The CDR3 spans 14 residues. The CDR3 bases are TGTGCCAGCAGCTCCGGGACAGGGGAAGAGACCCAGTACTTC. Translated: CASSSGTGEETQYF.

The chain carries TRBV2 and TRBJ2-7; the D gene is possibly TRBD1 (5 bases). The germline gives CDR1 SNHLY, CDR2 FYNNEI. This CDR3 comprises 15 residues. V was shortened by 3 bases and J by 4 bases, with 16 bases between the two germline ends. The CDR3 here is CASSDSLGVRYEQYF. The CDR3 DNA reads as TGTGCCAGCAGTGATTCCTTAGGGGTCCGTTACGAGCAGTACTTC. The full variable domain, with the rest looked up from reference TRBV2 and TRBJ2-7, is EPEVTQTPSHQVTQMGQEVILRCVPISNHLYFYWYRQILGQKVEFLVSFYNNEISEKSEIFDDQFSVERPDGSNFTLKIRSTKLEDSAMYFCASSDSLGVRYEQYFGPGTRLTVT.

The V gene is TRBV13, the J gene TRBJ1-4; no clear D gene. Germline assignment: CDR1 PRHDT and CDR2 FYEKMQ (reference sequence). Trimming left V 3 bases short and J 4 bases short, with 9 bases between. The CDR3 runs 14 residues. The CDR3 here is CASSLRQINEKLFF. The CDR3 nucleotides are TGTGCCAGCAGCTTGCGCCAGATTAATGAAAAACTGTTTTTT.

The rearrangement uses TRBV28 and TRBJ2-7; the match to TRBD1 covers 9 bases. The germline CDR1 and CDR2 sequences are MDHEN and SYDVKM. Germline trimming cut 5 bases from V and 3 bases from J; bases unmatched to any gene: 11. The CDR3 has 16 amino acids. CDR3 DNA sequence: TGTGCCAGCAGTCCGTCGAGCGGGACAGGGTACTACGAGCAGTACTTC. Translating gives CASSPSSGTGYYEQYF.